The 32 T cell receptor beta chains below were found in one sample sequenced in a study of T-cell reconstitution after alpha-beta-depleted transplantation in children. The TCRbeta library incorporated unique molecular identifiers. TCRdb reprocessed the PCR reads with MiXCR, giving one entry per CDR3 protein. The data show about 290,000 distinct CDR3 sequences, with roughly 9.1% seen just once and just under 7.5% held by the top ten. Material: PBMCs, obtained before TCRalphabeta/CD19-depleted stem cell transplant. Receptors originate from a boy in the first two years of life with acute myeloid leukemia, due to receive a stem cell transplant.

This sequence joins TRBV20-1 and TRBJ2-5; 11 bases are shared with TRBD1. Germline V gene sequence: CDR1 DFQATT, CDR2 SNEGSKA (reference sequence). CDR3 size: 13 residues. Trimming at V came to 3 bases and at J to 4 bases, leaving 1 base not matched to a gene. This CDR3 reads CSARDRGRETQYF. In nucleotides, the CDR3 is TGCAGTGCTAGGGACAGGGGGCGAGAGACCCAGTACTTC.

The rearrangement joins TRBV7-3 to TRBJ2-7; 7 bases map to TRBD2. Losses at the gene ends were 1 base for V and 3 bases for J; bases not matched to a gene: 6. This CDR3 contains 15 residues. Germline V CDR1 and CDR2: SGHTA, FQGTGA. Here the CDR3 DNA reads TGTGCCAGCAGCTTAAGGGGGGGACTCGACTACGAGCAGTACTTC. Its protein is CASSLRGGLDYEQYF.

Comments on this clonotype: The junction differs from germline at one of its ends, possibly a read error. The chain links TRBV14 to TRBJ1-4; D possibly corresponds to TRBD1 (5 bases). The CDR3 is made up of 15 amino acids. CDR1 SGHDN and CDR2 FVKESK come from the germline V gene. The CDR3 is CASSRLGTSNEKLLF. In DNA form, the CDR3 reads TGTGCCAGCAGCCGATTAGGGACTTCCAATGAAAAACTGCTTTTT.

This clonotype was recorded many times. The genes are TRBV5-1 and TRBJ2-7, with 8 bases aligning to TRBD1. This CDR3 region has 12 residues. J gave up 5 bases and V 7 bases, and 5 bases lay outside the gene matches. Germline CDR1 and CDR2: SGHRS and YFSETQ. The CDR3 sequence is CASGQGADEQYF. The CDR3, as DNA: TGCGCCAGCGGGCAGGGGGCGGACGAGCAGTACTTC.

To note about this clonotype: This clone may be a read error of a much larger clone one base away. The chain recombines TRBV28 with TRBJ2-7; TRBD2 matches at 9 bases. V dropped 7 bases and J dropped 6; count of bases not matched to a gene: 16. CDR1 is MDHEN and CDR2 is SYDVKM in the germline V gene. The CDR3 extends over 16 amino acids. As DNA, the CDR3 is TGTGCCAGCACTTTTCGGACTAGCGTCTCAGCGGGCGAGCAGTACTTC. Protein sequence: CASTFRTSVSAGEQYF.

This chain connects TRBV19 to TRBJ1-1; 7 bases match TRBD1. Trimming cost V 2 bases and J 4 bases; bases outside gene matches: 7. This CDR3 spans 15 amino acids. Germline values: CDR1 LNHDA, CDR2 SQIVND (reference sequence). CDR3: CASSIFAGGSTEAFF. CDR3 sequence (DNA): TGTGCCAGTAGTATATTCGCAGGGGGGAGCACTGAAGCTTTCTTT. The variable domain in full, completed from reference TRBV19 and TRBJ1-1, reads DGGITQSPKYLFRKEGQNVTLSCEQNLNHDAMYWYRQDPGQGLRLIYYSQIVNDFQKGDIAEGYSVSREKKESFPLTVTSAQKNPTAFYLCASSIFAGGSTEAFFGQGTRLTVV.

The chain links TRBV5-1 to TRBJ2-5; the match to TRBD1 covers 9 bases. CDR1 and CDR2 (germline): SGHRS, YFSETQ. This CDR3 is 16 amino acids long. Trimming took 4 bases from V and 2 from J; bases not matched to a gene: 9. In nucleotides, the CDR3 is TGCGCCAGCAGCCCCGGACAGGGGTGGGAGCAAGAGACCCAGTACTTC. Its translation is CASSPGQGWEQETQYF.

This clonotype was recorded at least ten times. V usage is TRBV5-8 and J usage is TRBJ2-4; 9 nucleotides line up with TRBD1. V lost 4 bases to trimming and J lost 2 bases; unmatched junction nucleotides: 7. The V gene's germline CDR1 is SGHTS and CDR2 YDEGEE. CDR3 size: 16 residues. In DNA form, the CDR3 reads TGTGCCAGCAGCCCCGGGACAGGGACGACCAAAAACATTCAGTACTTC. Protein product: CASSPGTGTTKNIQYF.

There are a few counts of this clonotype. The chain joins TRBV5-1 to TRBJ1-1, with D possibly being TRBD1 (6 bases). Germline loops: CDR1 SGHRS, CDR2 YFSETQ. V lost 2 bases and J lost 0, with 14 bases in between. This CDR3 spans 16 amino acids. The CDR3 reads CASSLRLDRLNTEAFF. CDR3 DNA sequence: TGCGCCAGCAGCTTAAGGCTCGACAGGTTGAACACTGAAGCTTTCTTT.

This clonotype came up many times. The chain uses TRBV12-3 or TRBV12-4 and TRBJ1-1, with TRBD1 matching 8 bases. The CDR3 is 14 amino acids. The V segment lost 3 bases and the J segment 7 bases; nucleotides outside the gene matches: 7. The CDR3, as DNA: TGTGCCAGCAGTTTCCACGGGGACAGGCGTGAAGCTTTCTTT. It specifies CASSFHGDRREAFF.

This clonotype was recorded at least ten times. The CDR3 DNA sequence: TGCAGTGCTCCACGAAGGGACAGGGTGAATACGCAGTATTTT. It encodes CSAPRRDRVNTQYF. The chain links TRBV20-1 to TRBJ2-3; 9 bases map to TRBD1. The V gene's germline CDR1 is DFQATT and CDR2 SNEGSKA (reference sequence). This CDR3 has 14 amino acids. V dropped 5 bases and J dropped 7; count of bases not matched to a gene: 10.

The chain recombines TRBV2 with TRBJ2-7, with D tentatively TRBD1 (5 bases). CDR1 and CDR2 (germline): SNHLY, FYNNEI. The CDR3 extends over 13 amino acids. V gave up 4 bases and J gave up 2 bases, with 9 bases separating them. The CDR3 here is CASSADRPYEQYF. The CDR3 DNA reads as TGTGCCAGCAGTGCTGACAGACCCTACGAGCAGTACTTC.

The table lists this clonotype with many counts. The CDR3 DNA sequence: TGCAGTGCCCGTAGACTAGCGGGAGGGCCGTCCTACAATGAGCAGTTCTTC. This codes for CSARRLAGGPSYNEQFF. The V gene is TRBV20-1, the J gene TRBJ2-1; 14 bases map to TRBD2. The V and J ends lost 6 bases and 1 base, in that order; junction bases with no gene match: 8. The length of the CDR3 is 17 residues. Per germline, CDR1 DFQATT and CDR2 SNEGSKA (reference sequence).

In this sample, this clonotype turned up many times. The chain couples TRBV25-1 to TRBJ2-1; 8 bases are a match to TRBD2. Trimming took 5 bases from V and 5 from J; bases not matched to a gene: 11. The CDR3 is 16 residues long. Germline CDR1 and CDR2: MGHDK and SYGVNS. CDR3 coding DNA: TGTGCCAGCAGTACTCGGGGGGGGAGGGCCCACAATGAGCAGTTCTTC. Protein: CASSTRGGRAHNEQFF.

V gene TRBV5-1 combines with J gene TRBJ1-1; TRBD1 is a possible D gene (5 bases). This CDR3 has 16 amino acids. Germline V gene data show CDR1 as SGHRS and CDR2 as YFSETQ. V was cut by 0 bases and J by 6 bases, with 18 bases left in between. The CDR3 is CASSLDAYSRGPEAFF. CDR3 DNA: TGCGCCAGCAGCTTGGACGCCTACAGTCGGGGCCCTGAAGCTTTCTTT.

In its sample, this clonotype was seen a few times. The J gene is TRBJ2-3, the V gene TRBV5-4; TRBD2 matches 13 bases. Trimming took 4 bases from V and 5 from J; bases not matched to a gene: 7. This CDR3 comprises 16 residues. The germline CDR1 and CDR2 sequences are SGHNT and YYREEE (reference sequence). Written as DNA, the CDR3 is TGTGCCAGCAGCGTCGGACTAGCGGGAGAAGGAGATACGCAGTATTTT. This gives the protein CASSVGLAGEGDTQYF. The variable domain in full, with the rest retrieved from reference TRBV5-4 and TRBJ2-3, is ETGVTQSPTHLIKTRGQQVTLRCSSQSGHNTVSWYQQALGQGPQFIFQYYREEENGRGNFPPRFSGLQFPNYSSELNVNALELDDSALYLCASSVGLAGEGDTQYFGPGTRLTVL.

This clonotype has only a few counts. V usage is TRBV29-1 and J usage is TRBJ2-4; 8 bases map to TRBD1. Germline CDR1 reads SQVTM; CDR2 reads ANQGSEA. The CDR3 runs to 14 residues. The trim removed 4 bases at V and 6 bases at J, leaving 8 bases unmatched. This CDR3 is CSVGRTGFTNIQYF. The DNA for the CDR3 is TGCAGCGTTGGGAGGACAGGGTTTACAAACATTCAGTACTTC.

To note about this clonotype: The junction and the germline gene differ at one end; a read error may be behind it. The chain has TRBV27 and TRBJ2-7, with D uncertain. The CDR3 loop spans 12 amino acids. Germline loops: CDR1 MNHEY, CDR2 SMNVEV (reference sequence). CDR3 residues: CASSSTFYVQYF. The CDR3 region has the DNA TGTGCCAGCAGTTCCACCTTCTACGTGCAGTACTTC.

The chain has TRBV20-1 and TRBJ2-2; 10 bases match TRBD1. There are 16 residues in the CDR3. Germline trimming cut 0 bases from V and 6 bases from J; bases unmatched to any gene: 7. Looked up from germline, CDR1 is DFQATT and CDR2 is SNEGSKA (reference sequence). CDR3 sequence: CSARDRRTGGAGELFF. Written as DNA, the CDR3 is TGCAGTGCTAGAGATCGGAGGACAGGGGGTGCCGGGGAGCTGTTTTTT.

The DNA for the CDR3 is TGTGCCAGCAGCTCCCCCGGAACAGGGGGCCGATTTTCACCCCTCCACTTT. It specifies CASSSPGTGGRFSPLHF. The chain combines TRBV7-8 with TRBJ1-6, with TRBD1 matching 9 bases. This CDR3 has 17 residues. The ends lost 4 bases at V and 9 bases at J; junction bases unmatched: 13. CDR1 SGHVS and CDR2 FQNEAQ come from the germline V gene.

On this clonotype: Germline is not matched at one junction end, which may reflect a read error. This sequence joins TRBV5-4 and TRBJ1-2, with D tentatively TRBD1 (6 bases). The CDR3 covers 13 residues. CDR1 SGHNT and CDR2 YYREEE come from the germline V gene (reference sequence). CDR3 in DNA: TGTACCAGCAGCCTATACAGGGCGAGGGGCTACACCTTC. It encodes CTSSLYRARGYTF.

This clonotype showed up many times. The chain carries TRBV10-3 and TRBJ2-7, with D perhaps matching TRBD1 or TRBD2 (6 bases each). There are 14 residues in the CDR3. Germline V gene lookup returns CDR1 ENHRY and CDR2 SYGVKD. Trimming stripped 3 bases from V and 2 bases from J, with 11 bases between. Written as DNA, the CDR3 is TGTGCCATCAGTGACCTCGGGGGCGCCTACGAGCAGTACTTC. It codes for CAISDLGGAYEQYF.

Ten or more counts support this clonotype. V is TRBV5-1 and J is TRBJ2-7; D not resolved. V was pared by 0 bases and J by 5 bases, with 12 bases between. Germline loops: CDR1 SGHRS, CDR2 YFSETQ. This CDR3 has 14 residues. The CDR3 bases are TGCGCCAGCAGCTTGGCCCTACTCCAGAACGAGCAGTACTTC. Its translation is CASSLALLQNEQYF.

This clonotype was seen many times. The CDR3: CASSQRRINEKLFF. CDR3 nucleotide sequence: TGCGCCAGCAGCCAAAGAAGGATTAATGAAAAACTGTTTTTT. The genes are TRBV4-3 and TRBJ1-4; D gene unclear. The V gene's germline CDR1 is LGHNA and CDR2 YSLEER. There are 14 residues in the CDR3. V was trimmed by 2 bases and J by 4 bases, leaving 8 bases between them.

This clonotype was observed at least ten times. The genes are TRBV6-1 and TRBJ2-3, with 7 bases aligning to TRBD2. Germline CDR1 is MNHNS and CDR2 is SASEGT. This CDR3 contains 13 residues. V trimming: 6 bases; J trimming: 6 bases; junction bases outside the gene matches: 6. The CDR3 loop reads CASRLPGGDTQYF. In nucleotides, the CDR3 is TGTGCCAGCAGACTACCGGGAGGCGATACGCAGTATTTT.

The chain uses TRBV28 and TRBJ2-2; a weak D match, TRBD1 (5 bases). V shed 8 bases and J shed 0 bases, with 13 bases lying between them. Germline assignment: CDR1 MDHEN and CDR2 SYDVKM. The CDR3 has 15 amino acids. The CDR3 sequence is CASSTQDPNTGELFF. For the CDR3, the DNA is TGTGCCAGCTCTACACAGGACCCGAACACCGGGGAGCTGTTTTTT.

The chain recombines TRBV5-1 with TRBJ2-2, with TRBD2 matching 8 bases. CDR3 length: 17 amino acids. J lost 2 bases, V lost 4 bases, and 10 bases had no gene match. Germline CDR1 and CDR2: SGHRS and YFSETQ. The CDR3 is CASSPGTSGPNTGELFF. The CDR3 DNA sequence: TGCGCCAGCAGCCCTGGCACTAGCGGACCCAACACCGGGGAGCTGTTTTTT.

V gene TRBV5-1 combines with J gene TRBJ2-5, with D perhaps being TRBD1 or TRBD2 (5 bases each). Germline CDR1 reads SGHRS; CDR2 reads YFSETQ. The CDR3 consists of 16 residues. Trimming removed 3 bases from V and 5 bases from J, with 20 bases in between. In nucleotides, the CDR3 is TGCGCCAGCAGCTCCCTCGCCGGGACCACGGGGGAGACCCAGTACTTC. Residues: CASSSLAGTTGETQYF.

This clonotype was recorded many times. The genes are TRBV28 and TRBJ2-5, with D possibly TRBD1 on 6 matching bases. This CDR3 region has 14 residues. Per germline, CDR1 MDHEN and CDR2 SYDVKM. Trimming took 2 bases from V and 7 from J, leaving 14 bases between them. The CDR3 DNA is TGTGCCAGCAGTTTACAGGCAGGGGTAGGGACCCAGTACTTC. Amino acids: CASSLQAGVGTQYF. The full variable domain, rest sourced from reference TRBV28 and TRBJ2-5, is DVKVTQSSRYLVKRTGEKVFLECVQDMDHENMFWYRQDPGLGLRLIYFSYDVKMKEKGDIPEGYSVSREKKERFSLILESASTNQTSMYLCASSLQAGVGTQYFGPGTRLLVL.

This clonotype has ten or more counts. This chain's CDR3 is CASSYSSTEAFF. The CDR3 DNA is TGTGCCAGCAGTTACTCGAGCACTGAAGCTTTCTTT. This chain joins TRBV6-6 and TRBJ1-1; D gene unclear. V was shortened by 0 bases and J by 4 bases, with 3 bases between the two germline ends. This CDR3 spans 12 amino acids. Germline CDR1 and CDR2: MNHNY and SVGAGI (reference sequence).

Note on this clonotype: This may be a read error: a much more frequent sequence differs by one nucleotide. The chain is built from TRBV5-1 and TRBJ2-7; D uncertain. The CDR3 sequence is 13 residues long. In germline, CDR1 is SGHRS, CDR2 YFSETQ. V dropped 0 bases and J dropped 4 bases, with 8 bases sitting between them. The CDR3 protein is CASSLDIRYEQYF. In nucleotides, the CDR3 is TGCGCCAGCAGCTTGGACATTCGGTACGAGCAGTACTTC.

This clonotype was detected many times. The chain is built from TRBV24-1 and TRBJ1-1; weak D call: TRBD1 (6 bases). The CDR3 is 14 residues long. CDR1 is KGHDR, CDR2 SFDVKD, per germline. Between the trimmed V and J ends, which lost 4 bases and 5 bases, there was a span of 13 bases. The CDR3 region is CATSEGGQVTEAFF. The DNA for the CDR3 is TGTGCCACCAGTGAGGGGGGCCAGGTGACTGAAGCTTTCTTT.